Given below is one T cell receptor beta chain in context. The data belong to a study of blood T cell repertoires in COVID-19. Only in-frame clones appear in the TCRdb table, and some are missing; sequencing was by immunoSEQ multiplex PCR. The sample holds a few hundred thousand clones, 75% to 85% seen once. This sequence originates from a woman aged 30 to 39 with COVID-19, enrolled during active disease. The specimen was peripheral blood.

CDR3: CASSFLGGRGQPQHF. The CDR3 bases are TGTGCCAGCAGTTTCTTGGGGGGGCGCGGTCAGCCCCAGCATTTT. The chain is built from TRBV28 and TRBJ1-5, with D perhaps TRBD1 (6 bases). The CDR3 has 15 residues. Germline assignment: CDR1 MDHEN and CDR2 SYDVKM. Trimming pared 3 bases from V and 6 bases from J, leaving 15 bases between.